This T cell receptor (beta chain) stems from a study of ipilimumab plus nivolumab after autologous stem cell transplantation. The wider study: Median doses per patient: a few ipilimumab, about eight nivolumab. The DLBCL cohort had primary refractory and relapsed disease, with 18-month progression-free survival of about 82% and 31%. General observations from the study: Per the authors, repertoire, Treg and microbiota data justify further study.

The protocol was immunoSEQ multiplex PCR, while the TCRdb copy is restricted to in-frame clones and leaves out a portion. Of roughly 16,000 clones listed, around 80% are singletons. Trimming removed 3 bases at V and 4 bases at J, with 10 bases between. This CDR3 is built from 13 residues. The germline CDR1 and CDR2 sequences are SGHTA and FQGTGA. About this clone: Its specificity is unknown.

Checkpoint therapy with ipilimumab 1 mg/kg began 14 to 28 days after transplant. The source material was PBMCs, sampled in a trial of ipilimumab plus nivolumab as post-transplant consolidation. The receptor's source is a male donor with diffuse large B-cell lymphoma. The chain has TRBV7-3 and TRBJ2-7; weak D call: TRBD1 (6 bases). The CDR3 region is CASSLQQGYEQYF. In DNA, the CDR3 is TGTGCCAGCAGCTTGCAACAGGGATACGAGCAGTACTTC.